The present TCR beta chain was sequenced within a study of T-cell reconstitution after alpha-beta-depleted transplantation in children. This clonotype was recorded at least ten times. Preparation of the TCRbeta library used unique molecular identifiers. TCRdb re-derived calls from the PCR reads in MiXCR, one entry per CDR3 protein. The sample lists 200,000 to 300,000 distinct CDR3 sequences, more than 10% occurring once. This TCR came from a human donor who donated a stem cell graft to a child with acute lymphoblastic leukemia. The input for sequencing was PBMCs from the stem cell graft donor, taken from the stem cell graft.

The DNA for the CDR3 is TGTGCCAGCAGCTGGGGGGGGTTTGAGCAGTACTTC. As protein: CASSWGGFEQYF. V and J are TRBV27 and TRBJ2-7; 7 nucleotides line up with TRBD2. The CDR3 has 12 residues. The germline CDR1 and CDR2 sequences are MNHEY and SMNVEV (reference sequence). V lost 6 bases, J lost 7 bases, and 6 bases stayed unmatched.